What follows are 10 T cell receptor beta chains derived from one specimen sequenced in a study of T cell responses to AZD1222 COVID-19 vaccine. The repertoire was sequenced with immunoSEQ multiplex PCR; TCRdb's copy has only in-frame clones and lacks some. This table holds fewer than 150,000 clones, more than 70% found once. The specimen was peripheral blood, collected 28 days after the second AZD1222 dose. The receptors were sampled from an adult who received the AZD1222 COVID-19 vaccine.

The rearrangement links TRBV7-2 to TRBJ2-7; 12 bases agree with TRBD2. The CDR3 loop spans 17 amino acids. Germline V lookup: CDR1 SGHTA, CDR2 FQGNSA. The trim removed 3 bases at V and 2 bases at J, leaving 8 bases unmatched. The CDR3 here is CASSFSGLAGTTYEQYF. CDR3 coding DNA: TGTGCCAGCAGCTTTAGTGGACTAGCGGGGACAACCTACGAGCAGTACTTC.

The J gene is TRBJ2-2, the V gene TRBV7-3, with TRBD1 matching 7 bases. The CDR3 contains 14 residues. CDR1 and CDR2 (germline): SGHTA, FQGTGA. V dropped 5 bases and J dropped 4; count of bases not matched to a gene: 4. This CDR3 is CASSPGQSTGELFF. CDR3 bases: TGTGCCAGCAGCCCGGGACAGTCCACCGGGGAGCTGTTTTTT. Full variable domain (rest looked up from reference TRBV7-3 and TRBJ2-2): GAGVSQTPSNKVTEKGKYVELRCDPISGHTALYWYRQSLGQGPEFLIYFQGTGAADDSGLPNDRFFAVRPEGSVSTLKIQRTERGDSAVYLCASSPGQSTGELFFGEGSRLTVL.

The chain uses TRBV6-5 and TRBJ1-5; the D is unclear. Germline CDR1 and CDR2: MNHEY and SVGAGI. The CDR3 runs to 14 residues. The V end lost 6 bases, the J end lost 2 bases, and 11 bases lay between the germline ends. CDR3 DNA: TGTGCCAGCAGCTCCATATCGGGCAATCAGCCCCAGCATTTT. It is translated as CASSSISGNQPQHF.

The chain couples TRBV19 to TRBJ1-6, with TRBD1 matching over 8 bases. Germline lookup yields CDR1 LNHDA and CDR2 SQIVND (reference sequence). Germline trimming cut 5 bases from V and 7 bases from J; bases unmatched to any gene: 7. The CDR3 sequence is 15 residues long. The DNA of the CDR3 is TGTGCCAGTAGTGGACAGGGAGAGAGGAATTCACCCCTCCACTTT. It specifies CASSGQGERNSPLHF. The full variable domain, its missing parts supplied by reference TRBV19 and TRBJ1-6, is DGGITQSPKYLFRKEGQNVTLSCEQNLNHDAMYWYRQDPGQGLRLIYYSQIVNDFQKGDIAEGYSVSREKKESFPLTVTSAQKNPTAFYLCASSGQGERNSPLHFGNGTRLTVT.

The chain links TRBV4-1 to TRBJ1-5; no definite D call. The germline V gene encodes CDR1 MGHRA and CDR2 YSYEKL. This CDR3 has 16 amino acids. The V end was cut by 4 bases, the J end by 0 bases, with 13 bases between. The CDR3 region is CASSPQSGYSNQPQHF. The CDR3 coding sequence is TGCGCCAGCAGCCCCCAGTCGGGTTATAGCAATCAGCCCCAGCATTTT.

The rearrangement links TRBV11-2 to TRBJ2-5; D tentatively fits TRBD1 or TRBD2 (5 bases each). Looked up from germline, CDR1 is SGHAT and CDR2 is FQNNGV. V lost 5 bases, J lost 5 bases, and 18 bases lay in between. The length of the CDR3 is 15 residues. CDR3 residues: CASSANYGALETQYF. CDR3 nucleotide sequence: TGTGCCAGCAGCGCCAACTACGGGGCTTTGGAGACCCAGTACTTC.

The chain links TRBV7-8 to TRBJ1-1; possible D gene TRBD1, 5 bases. The germline V gene encodes CDR1 SGHVS and CDR2 FQNEAQ. The CDR3 consists of 13 residues. V gave up 3 bases and J gave up 5 bases, with 10 bases separating them. As DNA, the CDR3 is TGTGCCAGCAGCTTTCAGGGCGAGACTGAAGCTTTCTTT. Its protein product is CASSFQGETEAFF.

This rearrangement joins TRBV28 to TRBJ1-2; no firm D call. CDR1 is MDHEN and CDR2 is SYDVKM in the germline V gene. The ends were cut back, 6 bases at V and 4 bases at J, with 9 bases in the middle. CDR3 length equals 12 residues. For the CDR3, the DNA is TGTGCCAGCAGGGAACTGGGCTATGGCTACACCTTC. Amino acid sequence: CASRELGYGYTF.

The rearrangement joins TRBV10-3 to TRBJ1-2, with no clear D. Germline V gene sequence: CDR1 ENHRY, CDR2 SYGVKD. The V and J ends lost 0 bases and 5 bases respectively, with 10 bases between them. The CDR3 has 14 residues. CDR3 sequence: CAISESGSSYGYTF. CDR3 DNA: TGTGCCATCAGTGAGTCCGGCAGCTCTTATGGCTACACCTTC.

V and J are TRBV7-9 and TRBJ2-5; D unresolved. Per the germline V gene, CDR1 is SEHNR and CDR2 is FQNEAQ (reference sequence). The CDR3 is 14 amino acids. The germline V and J ends were trimmed by 4 bases and 4 bases, with 13 bases remaining between them. CDR3 region: CASSSYSGGETQYF. In DNA form, the CDR3 reads TGTGCCAGCAGCTCCTATTCGGGTGGAGAGACCCAGTACTTC. Drawing the rest from reference TRBV7-9 and TRBJ2-5, the complete variable domain is DTGVSQNPRHKITKRGQNVTFRCDPISEHNRLYWYRQTLGQGPEFLTYFQNEAQLEKSRLLSDRFSAERPKGSFSTLEIQRTEQGDSAMYLCASSSYSGGETQYFGPGTRLLVL.